This T cell receptor (beta chain) was found in a study of shared clonotypes between healthy human individuals. Study conclusions and caveats: Generation probability values for non-shared clonotypes were lower than those for clonotypes shared by all four donors.

The naive CD8 population came from CD45RO-negative cells selected for CCR7, without terminally differentiated effector memory CD45RA+ cells. Donors were healthy HIV-negative adults without recent acute infections or vaccinations. The trim removed 7 bases at V and 2 bases at J, leaving 10 bases unmatched. Germline-derived CDR1 and CDR2 are SQVTM and ANQGSEA. This CDR3 is built from 15 residues. To note about this clone: Its antigen is still unknown.

When replicate PCRs were run on sorted subsets, they used about 200 ng DNA, approximately 27,000 T cell genomes. Authors' data handling: Junction-only sequences without quality scores were provided by ImmunoSEQ, so filtering was different. Assay used: immunoSEQ multiplex PCR; TCRdb lists only in-frame clones, some missing. V and J calls and clone size are as listed in that table; D and trimming were resolved from the DNA. Of about 2.1 million clones in the sample, about 92% were seen once. This clonotype was obtained from a young man in good health. Some clones in this sample may be carry-over from other donors' samples. V gene TRBV29-1 combines with J gene TRBJ2-1, with 8 positions matching TRBD2. The sequenced sample was naive CD8+ T cells from PBMCs. For the CDR3, the DNA is TGCAGCGCTATATATCCGGGAGGGCCCTACAATGAGCAGTTCTTC. It encodes CSAIYPGGPYNEQFF.